This TCR beta chain originates from a study of blood T cell repertoires in COVID-19. On the study more broadly: Specimens from acute and convalescent COVID-19 originated in the United States, Italy and Spain. Sources were T cells, B-cell-depleted T cells, or PBMCs; the material itself was cDNA or gDNA.

Original processing methods: Quantification of nucleated cells was approximated via reference gene primer amplification. The table came from immunoSEQ multiplex PCR; TCRdb's copy has only in-frame clones and leaves some out. V and J calls and clone size follow that table, whereas D and trimming were derived from the DNA. Among around 13,000 clones, roughly nine tenths were seen once, and the ten largest hold 13% to 15%. This CDR3 has 17 amino acids. Germline CDR1 is SNHLY and CDR2 is FYNNEI. V was pared by 6 bases and J by 0 bases, with 8 bases of the junction left unmatched. The chain joins TRBV2 to TRBJ2-2, with 9 bases identical to TRBD1. Sequencing was performed on peripheral blood. The source is a man aged 50 to 60 with active COVID-19. The CDR3 spells CASRPGTGNTNTGELFF. In DNA, the CDR3 is TGTGCCAGCAGACCCGGGACAGGGAACACGAACACCGGGGAGCTGTTTTTT.